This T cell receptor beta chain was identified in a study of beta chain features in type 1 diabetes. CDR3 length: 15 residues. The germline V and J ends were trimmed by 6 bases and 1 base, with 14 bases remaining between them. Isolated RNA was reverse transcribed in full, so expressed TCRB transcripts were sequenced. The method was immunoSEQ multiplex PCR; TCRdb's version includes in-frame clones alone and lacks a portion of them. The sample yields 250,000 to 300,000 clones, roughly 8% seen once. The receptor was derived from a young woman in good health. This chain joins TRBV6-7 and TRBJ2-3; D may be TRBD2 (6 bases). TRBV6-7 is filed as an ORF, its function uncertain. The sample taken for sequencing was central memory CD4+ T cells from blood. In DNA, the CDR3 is TGTGCCAGCAGCTCTCGGGACTTACGCACAGATACGCAGTATTTT. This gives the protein CASSSRDLRTDTQYF.